Reported below is one TCR beta chain. Its specificity is unknown. One end of the junction does not line up with germline, which may come from a read error. Only in-frame clones appear in the TCRdb table, and some are missing; sequencing was by immunoSEQ multiplex PCR. Among about 60,000 clones listed, 80% to 90% were seen once. The sample is drawn from a study of pediatric ulcerative colitis. Overall study findings and caveats: Blood-rectal clonal overlap within each person was significantly higher in ulcerative colitis patients than controls. Clonal expansions reduced rectal repertoire diversity in acute severe colitis.

The TCR comes from a boy aged 10-17 years who was a control in a study of pediatric ulcerative colitis. Sequencing used blood.

CDR3 residues: CASRQDGRISSYEQYF. CDR3 sequence (DNA): TGCGCCAGCAGACAAGATGGCAGGATTAGCTCCTACGAGCAGTACTTC. This chain links TRBV4-1 with TRBJ2-7; D remains ambiguous. The CDR3 contains 16 residues. Germline assignment: CDR1 MGHRA and CDR2 YSYEKL.